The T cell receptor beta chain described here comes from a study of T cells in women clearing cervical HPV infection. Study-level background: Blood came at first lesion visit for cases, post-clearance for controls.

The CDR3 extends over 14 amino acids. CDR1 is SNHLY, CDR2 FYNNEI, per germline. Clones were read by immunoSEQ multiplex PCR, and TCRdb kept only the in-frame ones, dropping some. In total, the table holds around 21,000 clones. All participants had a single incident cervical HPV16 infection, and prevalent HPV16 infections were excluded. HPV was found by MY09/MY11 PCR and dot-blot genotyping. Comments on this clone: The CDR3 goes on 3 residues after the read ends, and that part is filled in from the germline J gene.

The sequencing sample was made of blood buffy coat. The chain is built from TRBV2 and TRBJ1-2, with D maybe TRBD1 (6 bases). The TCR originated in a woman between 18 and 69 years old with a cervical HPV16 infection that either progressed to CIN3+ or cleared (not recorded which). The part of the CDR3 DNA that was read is TGTGCCAGCAGAAAGCCTGGGGGCTCCTACGAC. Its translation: CASRKPGGSYD. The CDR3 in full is CASRKPGGSYDYTF. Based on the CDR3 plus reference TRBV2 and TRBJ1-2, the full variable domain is EPEVTQTPSHQVTQMGQEVILRCVPISNHLYFYWYRQILGQKVEFLVSFYNNEISEKSEIFDDQFSVERPDGSNFTLKIRSTKLEDSAMYFCASRKPGGSYDYTFGSGTRLTVV.